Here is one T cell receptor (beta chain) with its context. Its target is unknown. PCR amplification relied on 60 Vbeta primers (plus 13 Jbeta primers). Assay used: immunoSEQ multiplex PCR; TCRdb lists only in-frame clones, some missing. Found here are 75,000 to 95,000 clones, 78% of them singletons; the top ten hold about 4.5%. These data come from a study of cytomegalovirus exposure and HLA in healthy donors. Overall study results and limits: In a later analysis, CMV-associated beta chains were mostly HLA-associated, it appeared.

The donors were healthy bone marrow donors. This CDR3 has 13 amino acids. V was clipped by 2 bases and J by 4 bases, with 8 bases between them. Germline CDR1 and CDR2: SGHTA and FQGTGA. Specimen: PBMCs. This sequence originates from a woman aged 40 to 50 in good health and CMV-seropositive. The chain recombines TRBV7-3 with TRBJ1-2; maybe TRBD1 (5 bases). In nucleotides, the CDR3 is TGTGCCAGCAGCTTAGGGGGGTCCTATGGCTACACCTTC. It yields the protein CASSLGGSYGYTF.